The clone carrying this T cell receptor beta chain appeared a few times. What it binds is not known. Only in-frame clones appear in the TCRdb table, and some are missing; sequencing was by immunoSEQ multiplex PCR. Counted here are around 7,000 clones, about 63% occurring once; the ten biggest clones make up less than 6.5%. The entry originates in a study of graft-versus-host responses after intestinal transplantation. Study-wide results and limits: Some GvH clones were seen earlier in gut or blood, suggesting intestinal origin. The study associated peak circulating GvH clone levels with early post-transplant HvG declines.

Graft tissue was processed to release intraepithelial and lamina propria lymphocytes. This receptor was identified in a human patient who received an intestinal transplant, so some T cells may come from the graft donor. Material: ileum tissue, obtained around 50 days after transplant.

The CDR3 sequence is CASSEGGAGETQYF. The CDR3 nucleotides read TGCGCCAGCTCCGAGGGGGGGGCTGGGGAGACCCAGTACTTC. The chain combines TRBV5-1 with TRBJ2-5; maybe TRBD2 (7 bases). This CDR3 is built from 14 residues. Germline assignment: CDR1 SGHRS and CDR2 YFSETQ. The V end was cut by 7 bases, the J end by 5 bases, with 18 bases between.